This T cell receptor beta chain was identified during a study of cytomegalovirus exposure and HLA in healthy donors. General study results and limits: A few CMV-associated chains were confirmed in vitro to be specific for CMV antigens. Highly shared sequence variants in one cluster were likely a sequencing artifact.

Amplification used 60 Vbeta primers and 13 Jbeta primers. Sequencing was performed with immunoSEQ multiplex PCR; in TCRdb, only in-frame clones are kept and a portion is missing. Its clone listing holds roughly 74,000 clones. Concerning this clone itself: Its target is not known.

Germline CDR1 reads SGHTA; CDR2 reads FQGTGA. This CDR3 spans 12 amino acids. Deletions cut 3 bases from V and 5 bases from J, with 6 bases between. The clonotype originates from a female donor in good health and CMV-seropositive. The specimen sequenced was PBMCs. The chain employs TRBV7-3 and TRBJ2-3; no clear D gene. CDR3 protein: CASSFLEDTQYF. CDR3 DNA sequence: TGTGCCAGCAGCTTCTTAGAAGATACGCAGTATTTT.